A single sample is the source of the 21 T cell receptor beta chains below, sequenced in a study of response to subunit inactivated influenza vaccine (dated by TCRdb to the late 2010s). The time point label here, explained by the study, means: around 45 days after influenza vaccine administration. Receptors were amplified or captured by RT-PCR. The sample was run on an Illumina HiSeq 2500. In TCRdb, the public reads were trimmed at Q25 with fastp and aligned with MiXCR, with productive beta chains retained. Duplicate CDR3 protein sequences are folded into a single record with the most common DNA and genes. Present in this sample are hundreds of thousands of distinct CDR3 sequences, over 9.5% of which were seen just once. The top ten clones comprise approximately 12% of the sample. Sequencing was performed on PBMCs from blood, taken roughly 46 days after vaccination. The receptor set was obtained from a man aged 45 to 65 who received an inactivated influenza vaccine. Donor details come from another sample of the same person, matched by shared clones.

In nucleotides, the CDR3 is TGTGCCAGCAGCCTCCCCGTGCGGGCAGATACGCAGTATTTT. The encoded protein is CASSLPVRADTQYF. This chain joins TRBV7-4 and TRBJ2-3; D is possibly TRBD2 (5 bases). V was cut by 5 bases and J by 4 bases, with 13 bases left in between. The CDR3 has 14 amino acids. Germline CDR1 reads SGHVT; CDR2 reads SQSDAQ.

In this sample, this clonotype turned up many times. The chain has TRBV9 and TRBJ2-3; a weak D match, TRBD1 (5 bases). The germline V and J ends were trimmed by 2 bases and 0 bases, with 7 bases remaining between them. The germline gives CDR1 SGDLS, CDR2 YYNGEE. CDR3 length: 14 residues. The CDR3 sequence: CASSVGLSTDTQYF. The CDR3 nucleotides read TGTGCCAGCAGCGTGGGGCTCAGCACAGATACGCAGTATTTT.

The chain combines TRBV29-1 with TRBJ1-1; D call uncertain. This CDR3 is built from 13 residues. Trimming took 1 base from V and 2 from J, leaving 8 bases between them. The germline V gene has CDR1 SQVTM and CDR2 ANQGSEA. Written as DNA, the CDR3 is TGCAGCGTTGAAGTGACAAGAAACACTGAAGCTTTCTTT. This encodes CSVEVTRNTEAFF.

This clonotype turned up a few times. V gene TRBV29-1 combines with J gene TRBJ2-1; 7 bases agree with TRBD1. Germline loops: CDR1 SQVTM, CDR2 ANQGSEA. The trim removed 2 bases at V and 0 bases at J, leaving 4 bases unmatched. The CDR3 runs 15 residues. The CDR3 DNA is TGCAGCGTTGAAAAGGGACAGAACTCCTACAATGAGCAGTTCTTC. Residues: CSVEKGQNSYNEQFF.

The CDR3 nucleotides read TGTGCCAGCACCCTGGCAGGGAAAAGCCCGGGACAGCCCCAGCATTTT. As protein: CASTLAGKSPGQPQHF. V gene TRBV12-3 or TRBV12-4 combines with J gene TRBJ1-5; TRBD1 might be the D (5 bases). V was trimmed by 7 bases and J by 7 bases, leaving 23 bases between them. The CDR3 sequence is 16 residues long.

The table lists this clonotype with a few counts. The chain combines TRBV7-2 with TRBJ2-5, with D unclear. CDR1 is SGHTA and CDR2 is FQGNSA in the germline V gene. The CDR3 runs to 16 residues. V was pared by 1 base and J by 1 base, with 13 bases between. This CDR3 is CASSLEGFLPQETQYF. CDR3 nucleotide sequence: TGTGCCAGCAGCTTAGAAGGGTTCCTACCCCAAGAGACCCAGTACTTC. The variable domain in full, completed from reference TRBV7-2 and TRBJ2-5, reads GAGVSQSPSNKVTEKGKDVELRCDPISGHTALYWYRQSLGQGLEFLIYFQGNSAPDKSGLPSDRFSAERTGGSVSTLTIQRTQQEDSAVYLCASSLEGFLPQETQYFGPGTRLLVL.

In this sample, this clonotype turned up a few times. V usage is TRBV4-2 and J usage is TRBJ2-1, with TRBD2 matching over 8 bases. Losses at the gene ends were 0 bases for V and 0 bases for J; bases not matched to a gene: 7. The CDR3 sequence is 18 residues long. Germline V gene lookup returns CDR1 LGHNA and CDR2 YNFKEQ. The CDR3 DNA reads TGTGCCAGCAGCCAAGATCTTTTCAGCGGGAGCTCCTACAATGAGCAGTTCTTC. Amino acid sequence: CASSQDLFSGSSYNEQFF.

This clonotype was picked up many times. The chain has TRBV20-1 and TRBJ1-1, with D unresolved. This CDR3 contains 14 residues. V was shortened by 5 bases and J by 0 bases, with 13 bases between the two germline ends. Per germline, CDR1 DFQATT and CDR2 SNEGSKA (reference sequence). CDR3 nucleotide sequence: TGCAGTGCTTCTCACACGTATCTGAACACTGAAGCTTTCTTT. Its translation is CSASHTYLNTEAFF.

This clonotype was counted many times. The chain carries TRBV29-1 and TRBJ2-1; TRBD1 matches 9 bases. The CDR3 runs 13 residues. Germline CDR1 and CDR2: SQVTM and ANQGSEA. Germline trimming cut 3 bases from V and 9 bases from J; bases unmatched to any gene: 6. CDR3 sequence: CSVDGDRESEQFF. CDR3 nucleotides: TGCAGCGTTGACGGGGACAGGGAAAGTGAGCAGTTCTTC.

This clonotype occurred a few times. CDR3 amino acids: CASSEAPSGTYEQYF. The CDR3 nucleotides are TGTGCCAGCAGTGAAGCGCCTAGCGGGACCTACGAGCAGTACTTC. The chain joins TRBV2 to TRBJ2-7; 9 bases align to TRBD2. The CDR3 loop spans 15 amino acids. Germline lookup yields CDR1 SNHLY and CDR2 FYNNEI. Germline trimming cut 0 bases from V and 2 bases from J; bases unmatched to any gene: 2.

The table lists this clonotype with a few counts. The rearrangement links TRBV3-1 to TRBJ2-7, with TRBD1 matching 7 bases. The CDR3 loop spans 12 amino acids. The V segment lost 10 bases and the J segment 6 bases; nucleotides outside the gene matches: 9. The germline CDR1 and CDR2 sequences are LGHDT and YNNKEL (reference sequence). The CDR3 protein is CATQTGPGEQYF. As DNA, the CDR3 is TGTGCCACCCAGACAGGGCCGGGCGAGCAGTACTTC.

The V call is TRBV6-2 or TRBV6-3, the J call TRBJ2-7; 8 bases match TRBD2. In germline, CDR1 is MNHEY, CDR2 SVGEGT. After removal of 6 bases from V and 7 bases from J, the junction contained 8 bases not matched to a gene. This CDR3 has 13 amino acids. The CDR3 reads CASSFLAGNEQYF. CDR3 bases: TGTGCCAGCAGCTTTCTAGCGGGTAATGAGCAGTACTTC.

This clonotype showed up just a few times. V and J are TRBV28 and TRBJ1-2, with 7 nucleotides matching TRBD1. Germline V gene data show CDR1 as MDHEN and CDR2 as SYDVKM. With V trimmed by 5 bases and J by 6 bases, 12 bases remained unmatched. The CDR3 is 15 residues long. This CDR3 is CASSKLLDRQHGYTF. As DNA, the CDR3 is TGTGCCAGCAGTAAACTCCTGGACAGGCAGCATGGCTACACCTTC.

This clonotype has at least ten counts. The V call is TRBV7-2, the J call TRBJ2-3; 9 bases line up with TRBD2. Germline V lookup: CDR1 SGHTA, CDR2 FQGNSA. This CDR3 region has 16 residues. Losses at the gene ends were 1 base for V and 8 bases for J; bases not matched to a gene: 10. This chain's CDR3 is CASSLVGASGIRTQYF. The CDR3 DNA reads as TGTGCCAGCAGCTTAGTAGGGGCTAGCGGGATTCGTACGCAGTATTTT.

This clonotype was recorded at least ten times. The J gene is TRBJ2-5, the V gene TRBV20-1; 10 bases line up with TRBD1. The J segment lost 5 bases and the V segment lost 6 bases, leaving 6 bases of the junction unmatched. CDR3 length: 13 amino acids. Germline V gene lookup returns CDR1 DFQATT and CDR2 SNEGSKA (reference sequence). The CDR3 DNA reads TGCAGTGCCAAGGGACAGGGGAGGGAGACCCAGTACTTC. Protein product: CSAKGQGRETQYF.

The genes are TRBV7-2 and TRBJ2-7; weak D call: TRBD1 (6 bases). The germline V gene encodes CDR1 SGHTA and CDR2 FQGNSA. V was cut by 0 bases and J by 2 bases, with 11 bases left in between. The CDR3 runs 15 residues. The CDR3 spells CASSLASDSTYEQYF. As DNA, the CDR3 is TGTGCCAGCAGCTTAGCATCGGACAGCACCTACGAGCAGTACTTC. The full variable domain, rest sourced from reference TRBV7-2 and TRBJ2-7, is GAGVSQSPSNKVTEKGKDVELRCDPISGHTALYWYRQSLGQGLEFLIYFQGNSAPDKSGLPSDRFSAERTGGSVSTLTIQRTQQEDSAVYLCASSLASDSTYEQYFGPGTRLTVT.

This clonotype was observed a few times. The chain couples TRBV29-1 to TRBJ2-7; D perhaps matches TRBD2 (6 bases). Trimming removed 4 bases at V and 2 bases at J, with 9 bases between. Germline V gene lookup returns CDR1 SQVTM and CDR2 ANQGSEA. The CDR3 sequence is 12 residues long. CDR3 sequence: CSVGREAYEQYF. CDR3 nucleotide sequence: TGCAGCGTTGGCAGGGAGGCCTACGAGCAGTACTTC.

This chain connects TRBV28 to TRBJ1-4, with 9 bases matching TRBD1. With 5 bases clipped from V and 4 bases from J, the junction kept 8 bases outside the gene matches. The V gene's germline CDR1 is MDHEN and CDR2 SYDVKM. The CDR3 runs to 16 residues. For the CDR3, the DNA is TGTGCCAGCAGTGAAAGGGACAGGGAATATAATGAAAAACTGTTTTTT. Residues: CASSERDREYNEKLFF.

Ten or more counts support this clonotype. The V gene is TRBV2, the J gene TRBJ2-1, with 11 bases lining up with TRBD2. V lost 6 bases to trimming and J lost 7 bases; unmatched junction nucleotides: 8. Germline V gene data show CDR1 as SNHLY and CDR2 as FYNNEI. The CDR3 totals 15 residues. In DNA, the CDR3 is TGTGCCAGCAGGGAAACTAGCGGGAGTTTTAATGAGCAGTTCTTC. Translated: CASRETSGSFNEQFF.

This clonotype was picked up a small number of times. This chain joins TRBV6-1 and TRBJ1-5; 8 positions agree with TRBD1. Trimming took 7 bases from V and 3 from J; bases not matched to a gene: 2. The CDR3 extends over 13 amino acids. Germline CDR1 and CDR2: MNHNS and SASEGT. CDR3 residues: CASTGGFNQPQHF. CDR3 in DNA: TGTGCCAGCACAGGGGGCTTCAATCAGCCCCAGCATTTT.

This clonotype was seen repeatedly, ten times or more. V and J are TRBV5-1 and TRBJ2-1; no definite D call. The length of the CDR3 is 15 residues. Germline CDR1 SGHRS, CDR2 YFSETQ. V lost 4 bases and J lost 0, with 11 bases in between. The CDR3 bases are TGCGCCAGCAGCATAAGACCGAGCTCCTACAATGAGCAGTTCTTC. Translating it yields CASSIRPSSYNEQFF.